The 28 T cell receptor beta chains reported below all come from one sample, sequenced in a study of blood T cell repertoires in COVID-19 (TCRdb year 2020). Receptors were amplified or captured by the immunoSEQ multiplex PCR assay. In its TCRdb copy, this immuneACCESS table keeps in-frame sequences only and misses some clones. Where compared with another copy, unresolved V genes explain less than half of these, and the others have no known cause. The sample contains some 180,000 clones, 80% to 95% of them found a single time. The ten largest clonotypes hold 0.5% to 0.6% of the sample. The specimen was peripheral blood. These receptors were taken from a man aged 45 to 65 with acute or convalescent COVID-19.

In the case of this clone: Other DNA sequences in this sample translate to the same CDR3. The chain employs TRBV6-5 and TRBJ2-7; perhaps TRBD1 as D (5 bases). CDR3 length equals 12 residues. Germline V gene sequence: CDR1 MNHEY, CDR2 SVGAGI. V dropped 4 bases and J dropped 4 bases, with 8 bases sitting between them. CDR3 region: CASSSGLYEQYF. In DNA form, the CDR3 reads TGTGCCAGCAGTTCAGGGTTATACGAGCAGTACTTC.

The chain employs TRBV3-1 (or the pseudogene TRBV3-2) and TRBJ2-7; 8 nucleotides line up with TRBD2. The CDR3 covers 15 residues. Trimming took 2 bases from V and 4 from J; bases not matched to a gene: 7. Germline V lookup: CDR1 LGHDT, CDR2 YNNKEL (reference sequence). CDR3 DNA: TGTGCCAGCAGCCAATCACTAGCGGATGGTTACGAGCAGTACTTC. Translation: CASSQSLADGYEQYF.

This clone has only a few counts. The chain joins TRBV5-1 to TRBJ1-5; D perhaps matches TRBD1 (5 bases). The CDR3 is made up of 13 amino acids. V gave up 1 base and J gave up 6 bases, with 8 bases separating them. Germline CDR1 reads SGHRS; CDR2 reads YFSETQ. The CDR3 loop reads CASSLQGSQPQHF. Here the CDR3 DNA reads TGCGCCAGCAGCTTGCAGGGTTCTCAGCCCCAGCATTTT.

The chain couples TRBV28 to TRBJ1-2; the D is unclear. There are 12 residues in the CDR3. Looked up from germline, CDR1 is MDHEN and CDR2 is SYDVKM. Trimming cost V 3 bases and J 4 bases, with 6 bases left between them. The CDR3 sequence is CASSLSVYGYTF. DNA for the CDR3: TGTGCCAGCAGTTTGTCCGTCTATGGCTACACCTTC.

The rearrangement uses TRBV5-8 and TRBJ2-7; 7 bases align to TRBD2. The trim removed 0 bases at V and 3 bases at J, leaving 3 bases unmatched. Germline-derived CDR1 and CDR2 are SGHTS and YDEGEE. The CDR3 length is 14 residues. Here the CDR3 reads CASSLEPSGYEQYF. CDR3 nucleotides: TGTGCCAGCAGCTTGGAGCCTAGCGGCTACGAGCAGTACTTC. Full variable domain (remainder filled in from reference TRBV5-8 and TRBJ2-7): EAGVTQSPTHLIKTRGQQATLRCSPISGHTSVYWYQQALGLGLQFLLWYDEGEERNRGNFPPRFSGRQFPNYSSELNVNALELEDSALYLCASSLEPSGYEQYFGPGTRLTVT.

The genes are TRBV28 and TRBJ2-1; D perhaps matches TRBD2 (6 bases). The ends were cut back, 2 bases at V and 0 bases at J, with 11 bases in the middle. CDR3 length: 16 amino acids. Germline V gene lookup returns CDR1 MDHEN and CDR2 SYDVKM. The CDR3 DNA reads as TGTGCCAGCAGTTTAAGGAGGGCGTCCTCCTACAATGAGCAGTTCTTC. Translating gives CASSLRRASSYNEQFF.

This clone appeared once. This chain uses TRBV5-1 with TRBJ2-2, with D uncertain. This CDR3 region has 15 residues. The ends were cut back, 0 bases at V and 4 bases at J, with 10 bases in the middle. From germline, CDR1 is SGHRS and CDR2 YFSETQ. The DNA for the CDR3 is TGCGCCAGCAGCTTGGCTGCGGTTGGCACCGGGGAGCTGTTTTTT. This gives the protein CASSLAAVGTGELFF.

The chain recombines TRBV7-8 with TRBJ2-2; 7 bases match TRBD1. V was pared by 7 bases and J by 5 bases, with 10 bases of the junction left unmatched. The CDR3 loop spans 15 amino acids. Germline assignment: CDR1 SGHVS and CDR2 FQNEAQ. CDR3: CASILTGYMTGELFF. In nucleotides, the CDR3 is TGTGCCAGCATCCTGACAGGGTATATGACCGGGGAGCTGTTTTTT.

The chain couples TRBV3-1 (or the pseudogene TRBV3-2) to TRBJ2-7, with TRBD2 matching 11 bases. This CDR3 region has 15 residues. Germline lookup yields CDR1 LGHDT and CDR2 YNNKEL (reference sequence). The V and J ends lost 1 base and 5 bases, in that order; junction bases with no gene match: 4. The CDR3 coding sequence is TGTGCCAGCAGCCAAGGTGGTAGCGGGAGGGACGAGCAGTACTTC. Protein product: CASSQGGSGRDEQYF.

The chain is built from TRBV5-1 and TRBJ2-1; 9 bases fit TRBD1. CDR1 is SGHRS, CDR2 YFSETQ, per germline. Trimming removed 4 bases from V and 7 bases from J; junction bases left unmatched: 3. There are 13 residues in the CDR3. The CDR3 nucleotides read TGCGCCAGCAGCGACGGACAGGGGAATGAGCAGTTCTTC. Its translation: CASSDGQGNEQFF.

The chain links TRBV6-2 or TRBV6-3 to TRBJ2-7; D may be TRBD1 (5 bases). The germline gives CDR1 MNHEY, CDR2 SVGEGT. The CDR3 has 13 residues. V gave up 2 bases and J gave up 5 bases, with 10 bases separating them. CDR3 residues: CASSYARAHEQYV. CDR3 nucleotides: TGTGCCAGCAGTTACGCCAGGGCCCACGAGCAGTACGTC.

V is TRBV4-3 and J is TRBJ1-3; no clear D. Germline CDR1 reads LGHNA; CDR2 reads YSLEER. Between the trimmed V and J ends, which lost 5 bases and 8 bases, there was a span of 13 bases. This CDR3 has 13 amino acids. DNA of the CDR3: TGCGCCAGCAGCGCTACCCTCGGGGACACCATATATTTT. The encoded protein is CASSATLGDTIYF.

V gene TRBV7-2 combines with J gene TRBJ2-3; TRBD2 matches 11 bases. V lost 0 bases and J lost 6; bases outside the gene matches: 5. Germline CDR1 is SGHTA and CDR2 is FQGNSA. The CDR3 has 16 residues. CDR3 sequence (DNA): TGTGCCAGCAGCTTAGCGGGACTAGCGGCTGGGGATACGCAGTATTTT. It yields the protein CASSLAGLAAGDTQYF.

This chain connects TRBV19 to TRBJ1-1; D possibly corresponds to TRBD1 (6 bases). The CDR3 is 12 residues long. From germline, CDR1 is LNHDA and CDR2 SQIVND (reference sequence). The V end lost 6 bases, the J end lost 10 bases, and 15 bases lay between the germline ends. CDR3 nucleotide sequence: TGTGCCAGTAGCAAAAAGGGGGTAGGAGCTTTCTTT. It is translated as CASSKKGVGAFF.

V usage is TRBV10-3 and J usage is TRBJ2-2; D gene unclear. Germline V gene lookup returns CDR1 ENHRY and CDR2 SYGVKD. The V and J ends lost 3 bases and 5 bases respectively, with 4 bases between them. The CDR3 is 12 amino acids. CDR3 protein: CAISDLTGELFF. DNA for the CDR3: TGTGCCATCAGTGACCTGACCGGGGAGCTGTTTTTT.

The V gene is TRBV7-3, the J gene TRBJ2-2, with a tentative D call TRBD1 (6 bases). Trimming removed 4 bases from V and 3 bases from J, with 9 bases in between. Germline V gene sequence: CDR1 SGHTA, CDR2 FQGTGA. This CDR3 contains 14 residues. This CDR3 is CASSWQGYTGELFF. The CDR3 region has the DNA TGTGCCAGCAGCTGGCAGGGGTACACCGGGGAGCTGTTTTTT.

The chain joins TRBV2 to TRBJ2-5, with TRBD2 matching 8 bases. Germline CDR1 and CDR2: SNHLY and FYNNEI. The CDR3 sequence is 15 residues long. V lost 3 bases to trimming and J lost 4 bases; unmatched junction nucleotides: 7. CDR3 coding DNA: TGTGCCAGCAGTGATAGAGGGACTAGAAGAGAGACCCAGTACTTC. This codes for CASSDRGTRRETQYF.

The gene calls are TRBV30 and TRBJ2-1; tentatively, D is TRBD2 (5 bases). The V end lost 0 bases, the J end lost 7 bases, and 19 bases lay between the germline ends. CDR3 length equals 16 residues. CDR1 and CDR2 (germline): GTSNPN, SVGIG (reference sequence). In nucleotides, the CDR3 is TGTGCCTGGAGTGTATGGCCGGGAATAGGAGAAAATGAGCAGTTCTTC. Its translation: CAWSVWPGIGENEQFF.

The V call is TRBV11-2, the J call TRBJ2-7, with 10 bases fitting TRBD1. Germline-derived CDR1 and CDR2 are SGHAT and FQNNGV. The CDR3 length is 15 residues. V shed 1 base, J shed 6 bases, and the junction held 6 bases outside the gene matches. The CDR3 reads CASSLAQDRGGEQYF. Written as DNA, the CDR3 is TGTGCCAGCAGCTTAGCCCAGGACAGGGGGGGCGAGCAGTACTTC.

This chain links TRBV6-1 with TRBJ1-5; D perhaps matches TRBD1 (6 bases). V dropped 2 bases and J dropped 1 base, with 9 bases sitting between them. Germline V lookup: CDR1 MNHNS, CDR2 SASEGT. There are 15 residues in the CDR3. CDR3 region: CASSERGGSNQPQHF. DNA of the CDR3: TGTGCCAGCAGTGAACGAGGGGGAAGCAATCAGCCCCAGCATTTT.

This clone was detected a few times. The chain recombines TRBV5-5 with TRBJ1-2, with 9 bases lining up with TRBD1. This CDR3 is built from 15 residues. The V segment lost 4 bases and the J segment 4 bases; nucleotides outside the gene matches: 8. CDR1 SGHKS and CDR2 YYEKEE come from the germline V gene (reference sequence). The CDR3 is CASSKGQGISYGYTF. DNA of the CDR3: TGTGCCAGCAGCAAGGGACAGGGTATATCCTATGGCTACACCTTC. The full variable domain, with the rest looked up from reference TRBV5-5 and TRBJ1-2, is DAGVTQSPTHLIKTRGQQVTLRCSPISGHKSVSWYQQVLGQGPQFIFQYYEKEERGRGNFPDRFSARQFPNYSSELNVNALLLGDSALYLCASSKGQGISYGYTFGSGTRLTVV.

This clone was detected once. The chain carries TRBV28 and TRBJ1-2; a possible D gene is TRBD1 (6 bases). Germline loops: CDR1 MDHEN, CDR2 SYDVKM. The V gene lost 6 bases and the J gene lost 5 bases, with 16 bases spanning the gap. This CDR3 region has 14 residues. The CDR3 protein is CASRSSGGPYGYTF. The DNA of the CDR3 is TGTGCCAGCAGATCCAGTGGGGGCCCTTATGGCTACACCTTC.

The V gene is TRBV28, the J gene TRBJ2-1, with D perhaps matching TRBD2 (7 bases). Trimming stripped 3 bases from V and 6 bases from J, with 15 bases between. The germline V gene has CDR1 MDHEN and CDR2 SYDVKM. This CDR3 has 15 amino acids. This CDR3 is CASSLSGGAGNEQFF. CDR3 in DNA: TGTGCCAGCAGTTTGAGTGGGGGGGCGGGCAATGAGCAGTTCTTC.

The rearrangement uses TRBV6-5 and TRBJ1-5; D is ambiguous. Germline CDR1 reads MNHEY; CDR2 reads SVGAGI. This CDR3 region has 13 residues. V was pared by 6 bases and J by 3 bases, with 9 bases between. This chain's CDR3 is CASRNSNNQPQHF. CDR3 nucleotides: TGTGCCAGCAGGAACAGCAACAATCAGCCCCAGCATTTT.

This clone was detected once. V is TRBV11-3 and J is TRBJ1-3, with 8 bases aligning to TRBD1. Germline V gene lookup returns CDR1 SGHNT and CDR2 YENEEA. The J segment lost 4 bases and the V segment lost 5 bases, leaving 7 bases of the junction unmatched. The CDR3 length is 15 residues. The CDR3 DNA reads TGTGCCAGCAGCCGCACAGGGACAGGCGGAAACACCATATATTTT. It is translated as CASSRTGTGGNTIYF.

The chain employs TRBV14 and TRBJ1-1; D is ambiguous. The V gene lost 1 base and the J gene lost 10 bases, with 13 bases spanning the gap. CDR3 length: 13 residues. Looked up from germline, CDR1 is SGHDN and CDR2 is FVKESK. The CDR3 nucleotides are TGTGCCAGCAGCCAAGGCACCGCGGGTCGAGCTTTCTTT. Its translation: CASSQGTAGRAFF.

The rearrangement joins TRBV10-3 to TRBJ2-5; 11 positions match TRBD1. Germline loops: CDR1 ENHRY, CDR2 SYGVKD. J lost 6 bases, V lost 0 bases, and 6 bases had no gene match. CDR3 length equals 16 residues. The CDR3 coding sequence is TGTGCCATCAGTGAGTCTTGGACAGGGGGCGGGAAGACCCAGTACTTC. It specifies CAISESWTGGGKTQYF.

CDR3 sequence: CASSFSTWVAGQETQYF. CDR3 nucleotides: TGTGCCAGCAGTTTCTCCACTTGGGTAGCGGGGCAAGAGACCCAGTACTTC. The chain joins TRBV6-2 or TRBV6-3 to TRBJ2-5; TRBD2 matches at 8 bases. The V segment lost 4 bases and the J segment 2 bases; nucleotides outside the gene matches: 12. Germline CDR1 reads MNHEY; CDR2 reads SVGEGT. CDR3 length: 17 amino acids.